Listed here are 23 T cell receptor beta chains from one sample, sequenced in a study of breast tumors, draining lymph nodes, adjacent tissues. TCRdb analysed the multiplex PCR reads with MiXCR anew, one entry per CDR3 protein. The sample consists of approximately 52,000 distinct CDR3 sequences, around 45% of them appearing once. Sequencing input: breast tumor tissue. Receptors originate from a female donor with breast cancer. Some clones in this sample may be carry-over from other donors' samples.

The sample holds many counts of this clonotype. One end of the junction varies from germline; a read error may be responsible. This chain joins TRBV6-6 and TRBJ1-4, with D possibly TRBD1 on 5 matching bases. The CDR3 consists of 15 residues. CDR1 MNHNY and CDR2 SVGAGI come from the germline V gene (reference sequence). The CDR3 sequence is CASSHSGGINEKLFF. DNA of the CDR3: TGTGCCAGCAGTCACTCTGGGGGAATTAATGAAAAACTGTTTTTT.

The rearrangement uses TRBV20-1 and TRBJ2-5, with D possibly called TRBD1 or TRBD2 (5 bases each). V dropped 5 bases and J dropped 5 bases, with 12 bases sitting between them. The CDR3 spans 12 residues. The germline CDR1 and CDR2 sequences are DFQATT and SNEGSKA (reference sequence). CDR3 in amino acids: CSAEGTGETQYF. For the CDR3, the DNA is TGCAGTGCTGAAGGGACGGGGGAGACCCAGTACTTC.

Of note for this clonotype: A much more abundant neighbour one base away suggests this may be a read error. The conserved final phenylalanine or tryptophan is absent from the CDR3, which likely points to a read error. The chain couples TRBV7-3 to TRBJ1-1; 8 bases map to TRBD1. After removal of 3 bases from V and 8 bases from J, the junction contained 5 bases not matched to a gene. The germline V gene has CDR1 SGHTA and CDR2 FQGTGA. The CDR3 has 13 residues. The CDR3 DNA follows: TGTGCCAGCAGCTTTACACAGGGGGGGGAAGCTTTCCTT. It specifies CASSFTQGGEAFL.

This chain connects TRBV3-1 to TRBJ1-4; D gene unclear. V dropped 1 base and J dropped 8 bases, with 17 bases sitting between them. Germline V gives CDR1 LGHDT, CDR2 YNNKEL (reference sequence). The CDR3 has 16 residues. The CDR3 nucleotides read TGTGCCAGCAGCCAAGCCGAGGGTTCCTTCGACGAAAAACTGTTTTTT. This translates into CASSQAEGSFDEKLFF.

As for this clonotype: A read error may produce the germline difference seen at one junction end. The chain couples TRBV5-1 to TRBJ2-3; TRBD2 aligns across 13 bases. Germline V gene sequence: CDR1 SGHRS, CDR2 YFSETQ. The CDR3 has 15 residues. The CDR3 here is CAGSIGTSGTNEQYF. The CDR3 DNA is TGCGCCGGCAGCATCGGGACTAGCGGGACCAATGAGCAGTATTTT.

At least ten counts were recorded for this clonotype. This clone may be a read error of a much larger clone one base away. The V call is TRBV14, the J call TRBJ2-5; TRBD1 matches at 9 bases. The CDR3 spans 14 residues. Germline V CDR1 and CDR2: SGHDN, FVKESK. The CDR3 DNA reads as TGTGCCAGCAGCCGAAACAGGGGGCAGGAGACCCAGTCCTTC. It translates to CASSRNRGQETQSF.

At least ten counts were recorded for this clonotype. The rearrangement joins TRBV27 to TRBJ1-6, with D unclear. With 2 bases removed from V and 8 bases from J, the gap between germline ends came to 13 bases. CDR1 is MNHEY, CDR2 SMNVEV, per germline (reference sequence). The CDR3 has 15 amino acids. The DNA of the CDR3 is TGTGCCAGCAGTTTACGCCCAGGTCGGGATTCACCCCTCCACTTT. Translation gives CASSLRPGRDSPLHF.

The chain is built from TRBV30 and TRBJ2-2; TRBD2 aligns across 7 bases. Germline lookup yields CDR1 GTSNPN and CDR2 SVGIG (reference sequence). This CDR3 contains 15 residues. Losses at the gene ends were 5 bases for V and 0 bases for J; bases not matched to a gene: 6. CDR3 region: CAWGVGLANTGELFF. The CDR3 DNA follows: TGTGCCTGGGGGGTCGGACTAGCGAACACCGGGGAGCTGTTTTTT.

The chain carries TRBV7-3 and TRBJ1-1; a possible D gene is TRBD1 (6 bases). V shed 5 bases and J shed 5 bases, with 18 bases lying between them. Per the germline V gene, CDR1 is SGHTA and CDR2 is FQGTGA. The CDR3 has 15 residues. CDR3 in amino acids: CASSEILGGVTEAFF. The CDR3 DNA is TGTGCCAGCAGCGAAATCCTGGGGGGCGTTACTGAAGCTTTCTTT.

Details on this clonotype: A much larger clone sits a single nucleotide away, making a read error possible. The chain combines TRBV20-1 with TRBJ2-3; 8 nucleotides match TRBD2. Germline V CDR1 and CDR2: DFQATT, SNEGSKA (reference sequence). This CDR3 is 14 amino acids long. The CDR3, as DNA: TGCAGTGCTCGTACTAGCGGTAGCACAGCTACGCAGTATTTT. Protein: CSARTSGSTATQYF.

This clonotype has at least ten counts. V usage is TRBV28 and J usage is TRBJ1-4; D gene uncertain. CDR1 MDHEN and CDR2 SYDVKM come from the germline V gene. V lost 5 bases and J 3 bases, leaving 7 bases between the germline ends. The CDR3 has 13 amino acids. The CDR3 sequence is CASSPGSNEKLFF. The CDR3 nucleotides are TGTGCCAGCAGTCCGGGCTCTAATGAAAAACTGTTTTTT. The full variable domain, with the rest looked up from reference TRBV28 and TRBJ1-4, is DVKVTQSSRYLVKRTGEKVFLECVQDMDHENMFWYRQDPGLGLRLIYFSYDVKMKEKGDIPEGYSVSREKKERFSLILESASTNQTSMYLCASSPGSNEKLFFGSGTQLSVL.

In its sample, this clonotype ranks as medium-sized. The V gene is TRBV11-2, the J gene TRBJ1-4, with unresolved D. Germline V CDR1 and CDR2: SGHAT, FQNNGV. With 1 base removed from V and 0 bases from J, the gap between germline ends came to 9 bases. The CDR3 consists of 16 residues. The chain's CDR3 is CASSLVGLTTNEKLFF. The CDR3 bases are TGTGCCAGCAGCTTAGTAGGCTTAACAACTAATGAAAAACTGTTTTTT.

This clonotype has just a few counts. The chain carries TRBV24-1 and TRBJ1-5; no clear D gene. Germline V gene lookup returns CDR1 KGHDR and CDR2 SFDVKD. This CDR3 is 15 amino acids long. V lost 4 bases, J lost 6 bases, and 15 bases lay in between. The CDR3 here is CATSDPGPPGQPQHF. In DNA, the CDR3 is TGTGCCACCAGTGACCCCGGACCCCCGGGTCAGCCCCAGCATTTT.

As concerns this clonotype: The junction departs from germline at one end; a sequencing error may be responsible. The J gene is TRBJ1-3, the V gene TRBV12-3 or TRBV12-4; a possible D gene is TRBD1 (5 bases). The CDR3 sequence is 14 residues long. CDR3 sequence (DNA): TGTGCCAGCAGTTTCGGGACGGAAGTAAACACTGAAGCTTTT. Its translation: CASSFGTEVNTEAF.

This clonotype appeared a few times. This sequence may be a read error, since a much larger clone differs from it by one base. The CDR3 sequence is CAGSRGEGSYEQYF. CDR3 sequence (DNA): TGTGCCGGCAGCCGAGGGGAAGGGTCCTACGAGCAGTACTTC. The V and J genes are TRBV6-5 and TRBJ2-7, with D tentatively TRBD1 or TRBD2 (5 bases each). This CDR3 spans 14 amino acids. Germline CDR1 and CDR2: MNHEY and SVGAGI.

At least ten counts were recorded for this clonotype. The chain couples TRBV19 to TRBJ2-5; D could derive from TRBD1 or TRBD2 (7 bases each). Trimming took 6 bases from V and 5 from J, leaving 19 bases between them. CDR1 is LNHDA and CDR2 is SQIVND in the germline V gene (reference sequence). The CDR3 sequence is 15 residues long. This CDR3 is CASRTQGGDWETQYF. In nucleotides, the CDR3 is TGTGCCAGTAGAACCCAGGGGGGGGACTGGGAGACCCAGTACTTC.

The table lists this clonotype with many counts. The gene calls are TRBV20-1 and TRBJ1-1, with D perhaps matching TRBD1 (6 bases). The V end lost 0 bases, the J end lost 1 base, and 15 bases lay between the germline ends. Germline V gene data show CDR1 as DFQATT and CDR2 as SNEGSKA (reference sequence). This CDR3 spans 16 amino acids. CDR3 protein: CSAREGWGAGNTEAFF. The CDR3 DNA reads TGCAGTGCTAGAGAAGGTTGGGGGGCAGGGAACACTGAAGCTTTCTTT.

This clonotype is deemed medium-sized. The gene calls are TRBV19 and TRBJ2-1; no reliable D call. This CDR3 has 15 residues. The V and J ends lost 7 bases and 8 bases respectively, with 21 bases between them. Germline CDR1 reads LNHDA; CDR2 reads SQIVND (reference sequence). The chain's CDR3 is CASKSVLVGGDEQFF. As DNA, the CDR3 is TGTGCCAGTAAATCCGTCCTCGTTGGTGGGGATGAGCAGTTCTTC.

This clonotype was seen ten or more times. The CDR3 sequence is CASSQATGGGWNEQFF. The CDR3 DNA sequence: TGCGCCAGCAGCCAAGCGACAGGCGGCGGTTGGAATGAGCAGTTCTTC. This chain joins TRBV4-3 and TRBJ2-1; D possibly corresponds to TRBD1 (6 bases). Per germline, CDR1 LGHNA and CDR2 YSLEER. This CDR3 region has 16 residues. V was shortened by 1 base and J by 7 bases, with 17 bases between the two germline ends.

This clonotype showed up many times. This may come from a read error, since a much larger clone is one base off. The chain carries TRBV20-1 and TRBJ2-5, with a possible D match to TRBD2 (5 bases). Germline lookup yields CDR1 DFQATT and CDR2 SNEGSKA (reference sequence). The CDR3 has 12 residues. The CDR3 coding sequence is TGCAGTGCTAGAGAGGGTGGGGAGACCCCGTACTTC. This gives the protein CSAREGGETPYF.

This clonotype came up many times. V is TRBV20-1 and J is TRBJ2-5, with D possibly TRBD1 on 7 matching bases. The germline V gene has CDR1 DFQATT and CDR2 SNEGSKA (reference sequence). This CDR3 has 13 residues. Trimming cost V 0 bases and J 5 bases, with 10 bases left between them. The CDR3 DNA follows: TGCAGTGCTAGAGAACCAGGGGGGGAGACCCAGTACTTC. The encoded protein is CSAREPGGETQYF.

This clonotype was seen ten or more times. The chain is built from TRBV30 and TRBJ2-3, with unresolved D. Germline lookup yields CDR1 GTSNPN and CDR2 SVGIG (reference sequence). With 2 bases removed from V and 0 bases from J, the gap between germline ends came to 15 bases. The CDR3 consists of 16 residues. The CDR3 loop is CAWSYSLLGSTDTQYF. Here the CDR3 DNA reads TGTGCCTGGAGTTACTCTCTGTTGGGTAGCACAGATACGCAGTATTTT. The whole variable domain, remainder taken from reference TRBV30 and TRBJ2-3, is SQTIHQWPATLVQPVGSPLSLECTVEGTSNPNLYWYRQAAGRGLQLLFYSVGIGQISSEVPQNLSASRPQDRQFILSSKKLLLSDSGFYLCAWSYSLLGSTDTQYFGPGTRLTVL.

By share, this clonotype ranks as medium-sized. The gene calls are TRBV29-1 and TRBJ2-2; D unclear. The CDR3 has 12 amino acids. Germline V CDR1 and CDR2: SQVTM, ANQGSEA. V lost 1 base and J 6 bases, leaving 6 bases between the germline ends. The CDR3 DNA reads TGCAGCGTTGAAGGTCGTGCCGGGGAGCTGTTTTTT. It specifies CSVEGRAGELFF.